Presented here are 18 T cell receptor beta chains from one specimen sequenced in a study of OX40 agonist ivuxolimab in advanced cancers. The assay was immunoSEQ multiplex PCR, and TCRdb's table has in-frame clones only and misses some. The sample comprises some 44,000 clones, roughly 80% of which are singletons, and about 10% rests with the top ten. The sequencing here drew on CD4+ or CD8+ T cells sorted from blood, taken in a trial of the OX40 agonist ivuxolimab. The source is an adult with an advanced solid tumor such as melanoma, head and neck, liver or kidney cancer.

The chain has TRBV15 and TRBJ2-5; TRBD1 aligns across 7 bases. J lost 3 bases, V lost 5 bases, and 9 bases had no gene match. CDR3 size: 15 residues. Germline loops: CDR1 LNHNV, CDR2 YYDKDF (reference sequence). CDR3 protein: CATSVGQQGKETQYF. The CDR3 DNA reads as TGTGCCACCAGCGTGGGACAGCAGGGGAAAGAGACCCAGTACTTC.

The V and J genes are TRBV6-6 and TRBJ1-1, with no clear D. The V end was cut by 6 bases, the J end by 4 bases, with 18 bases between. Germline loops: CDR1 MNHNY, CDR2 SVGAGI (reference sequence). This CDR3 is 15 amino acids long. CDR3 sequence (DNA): TGTGCCAGCAGACCCCACGAGGGCTGGGGCACTGAAGCTTTCTTT. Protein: CASRPHEGWGTEAFF.

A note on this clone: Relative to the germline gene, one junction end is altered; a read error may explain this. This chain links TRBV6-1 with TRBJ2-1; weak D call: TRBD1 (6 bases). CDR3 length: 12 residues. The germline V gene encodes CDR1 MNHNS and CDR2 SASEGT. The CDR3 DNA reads TGTGCCAGCAGTGAAACTGGGGGCGCAGGGATCTTC. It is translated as CASSETGGAGIF.

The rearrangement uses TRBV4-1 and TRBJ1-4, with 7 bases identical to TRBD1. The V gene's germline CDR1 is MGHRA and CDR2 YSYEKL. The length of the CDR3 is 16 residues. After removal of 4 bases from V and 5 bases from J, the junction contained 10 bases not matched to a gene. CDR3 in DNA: TGCGCCAGCAGCCCCTGGGGACAGAGCCCAAATGAAAAACTGTTTTTT. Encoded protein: CASSPWGQSPNEKLFF.

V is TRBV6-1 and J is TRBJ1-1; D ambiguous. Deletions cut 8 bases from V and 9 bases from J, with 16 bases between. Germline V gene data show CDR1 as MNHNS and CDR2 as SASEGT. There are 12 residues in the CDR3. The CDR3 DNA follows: TGTGCCAGCGTTAATGGGCAGACTAAAGCTTTCTTT. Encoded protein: CASVNGQTKAFF.

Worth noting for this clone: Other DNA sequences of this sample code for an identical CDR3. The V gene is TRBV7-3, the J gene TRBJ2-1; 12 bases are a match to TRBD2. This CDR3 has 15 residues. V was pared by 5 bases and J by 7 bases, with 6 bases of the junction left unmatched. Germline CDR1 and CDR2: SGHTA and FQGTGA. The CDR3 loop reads CASSLAGGGGNEQFF. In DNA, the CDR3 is TGTGCCAGCAGCCTAGCGGGAGGGGGTGGGAATGAGCAGTTCTTC.

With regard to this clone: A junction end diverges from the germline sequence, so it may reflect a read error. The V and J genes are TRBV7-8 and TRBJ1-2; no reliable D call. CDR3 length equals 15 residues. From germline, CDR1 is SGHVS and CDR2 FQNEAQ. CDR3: CVSSLAPTPADGYTF. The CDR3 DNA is TGTGTCAGCAGCTTGGCACCCACCCCTGCGGATGGCTACACCTTC.

This chain's CDR3 is CASSPGTGGTNYGYTF. As DNA, the CDR3 is TGCGCCAGCAGCCCGGGGACAGGGGGAACTAACTATGGCTACACCTTC. The V call is TRBV5-1, the J call TRBJ1-2; 11 nucleotides match TRBD1. CDR1 SGHRS and CDR2 YFSETQ come from the germline V gene. This CDR3 contains 16 residues. V lost 4 bases, J lost 0 bases, and 5 bases stayed unmatched. Using reference TRBV5-1 and TRBJ1-2 for the parts outside the CDR3, the full variable domain is KAGVTQTPRYLIKTRGQQVTLSCSPISGHRSVSWYQQTPGQGLQFLFEYFSETQRNKGNFPGRFSGRQFSNSRSEMNVSTLELGDSALYLCASSPGTGGTNYGYTFGSGTRLTVV.

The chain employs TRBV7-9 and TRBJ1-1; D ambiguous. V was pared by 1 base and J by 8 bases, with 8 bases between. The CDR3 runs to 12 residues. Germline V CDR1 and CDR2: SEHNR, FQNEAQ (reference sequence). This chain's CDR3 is CASSLGVGEAFF. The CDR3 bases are TGTGCCAGCAGCTTAGGGGTTGGGGAAGCTTTCTTT.

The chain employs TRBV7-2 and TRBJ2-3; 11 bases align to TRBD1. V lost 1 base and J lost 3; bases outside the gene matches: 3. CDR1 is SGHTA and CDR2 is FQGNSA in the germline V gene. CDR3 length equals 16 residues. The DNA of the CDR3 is TGTGCCAGCAGCTTAGGGGACAGGGGGAGTACAGATACGCAGTATTTT. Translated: CASSLGDRGSTDTQYF. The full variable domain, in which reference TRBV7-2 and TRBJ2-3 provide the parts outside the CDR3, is GAGVSQSPSNKVTEKGKDVELRCDPISGHTALYWYRQSLGQGLEFLIYFQGNSAPDKSGLPSDRFSAERTGGSVSTLTIQRTQQEDSAVYLCASSLGDRGSTDTQYFGPGTRLTVL.

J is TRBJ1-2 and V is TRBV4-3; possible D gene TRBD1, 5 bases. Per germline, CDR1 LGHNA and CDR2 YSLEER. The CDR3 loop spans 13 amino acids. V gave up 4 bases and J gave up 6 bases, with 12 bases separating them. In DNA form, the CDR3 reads TGCGCCAGCAGCCCGGGGCCGCGAGATGGCTACACCTTC. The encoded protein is CASSPGPRDGYTF.

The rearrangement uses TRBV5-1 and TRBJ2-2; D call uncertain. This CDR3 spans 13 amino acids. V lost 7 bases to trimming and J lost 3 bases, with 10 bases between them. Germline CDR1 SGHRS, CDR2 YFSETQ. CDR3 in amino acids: CASGHEYTGELFF. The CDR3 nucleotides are TGCGCCAGCGGCCACGAGTACACCGGGGAGCTGTTTTTT.

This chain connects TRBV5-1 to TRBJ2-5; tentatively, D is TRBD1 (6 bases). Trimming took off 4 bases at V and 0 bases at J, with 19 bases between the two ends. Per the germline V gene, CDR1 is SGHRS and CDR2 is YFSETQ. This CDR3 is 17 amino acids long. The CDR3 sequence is CASSPAGEILYQETQYF. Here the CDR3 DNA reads TGCGCCAGCAGCCCGGCAGGGGAGATTTTGTACCAAGAGACCCAGTACTTC.

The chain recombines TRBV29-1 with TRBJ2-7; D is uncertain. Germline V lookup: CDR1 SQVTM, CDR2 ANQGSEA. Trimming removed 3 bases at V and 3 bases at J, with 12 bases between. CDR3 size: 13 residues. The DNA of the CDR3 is TGCAGCGTTGAGCAGGACGTGAGCTACGAGCAGTACTTC. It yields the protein CSVEQDVSYEQYF.

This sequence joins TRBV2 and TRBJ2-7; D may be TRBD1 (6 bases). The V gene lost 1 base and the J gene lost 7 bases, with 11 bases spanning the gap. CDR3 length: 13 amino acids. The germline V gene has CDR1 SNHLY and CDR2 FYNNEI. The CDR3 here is CASSEDREWEQYF. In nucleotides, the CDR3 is TGTGCCAGCAGTGAAGACAGGGAGTGGGAGCAGTACTTC. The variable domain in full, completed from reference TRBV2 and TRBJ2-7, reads EPEVTQTPSHQVTQMGQEVILRCVPISNHLYFYWYRQILGQKVEFLVSFYNNEISEKSEIFDDQFSVERPDGSNFTLKIRSTKLEDSAMYFCASSEDREWEQYFGPGTRLTVT.

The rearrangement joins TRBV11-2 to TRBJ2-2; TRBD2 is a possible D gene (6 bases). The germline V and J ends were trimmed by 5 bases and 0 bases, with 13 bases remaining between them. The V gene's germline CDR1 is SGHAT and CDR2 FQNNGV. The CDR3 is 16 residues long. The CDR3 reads CASSTGDISNTGELFF. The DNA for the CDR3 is TGTGCCAGCAGCACGGGAGACATATCGAACACCGGGGAGCTGTTTTTT.

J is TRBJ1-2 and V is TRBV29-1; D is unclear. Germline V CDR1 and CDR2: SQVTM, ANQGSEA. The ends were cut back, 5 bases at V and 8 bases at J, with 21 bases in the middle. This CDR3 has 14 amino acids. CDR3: CSVLWAPRDKGYTF. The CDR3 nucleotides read TGCAGCGTTCTGTGGGCCCCGCGGGATAAAGGCTACACCTTC.

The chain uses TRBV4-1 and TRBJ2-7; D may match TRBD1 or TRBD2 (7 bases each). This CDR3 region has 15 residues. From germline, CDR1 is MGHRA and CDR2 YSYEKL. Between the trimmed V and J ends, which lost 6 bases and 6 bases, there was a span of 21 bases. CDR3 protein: CASRTQGGASAEQYF. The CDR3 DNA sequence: TGCGCCAGCAGAACCCAGGGGGGGGCCTCCGCCGAGCAGTACTTC.